The entry below describes one T cell receptor (beta chain). The data were produced by immunoSEQ multiplex PCR, yet TCRdb's version contains in-frame clones alone and is incomplete. The sample has fewer than 200,000 clones; approximately 86% are singletons. The data are from a study of cytomegalovirus exposure and HLA in healthy donors. Germline assignment: CDR1 SEHNR and CDR2 FQNEAQ (reference sequence). The CDR3 runs 14 residues. With 5 bases removed from V and 4 bases from J, the gap between germline ends came to 12 bases. This TCR was recovered from a woman aged 18-29 years in good health and CMV-seronegative. Input material: PBMCs. The gene calls are TRBV7-9 and TRBJ1-3; TRBD1 is a possible D gene (6 bases). The CDR3 DNA follows: TGTGCCAGCAGCCCCACAGGGTTAGGAAACACCATATATTTT. It is translated as CASSPTGLGNTIYF.